These 29 T cell receptor beta chains came from one sample sequenced in a study of regulatory T cells in long-lasting Graves disease. Time point indicated: newly diagnosed GD, antithyroid drugs for less than 3 months. PBMC RNA was the source of the TCR library. Assembly of TCR beta libraries relied on iRepertoire HTBI primers together with Arm-PCR of CDR3 regions. TCRdb reprocessed the multiplex PCR reads with MiXCR, giving one entry per CDR3 protein. The sample records roughly 610,000 distinct CDR3 sequences, approximately 15% being singletons. This sample also appeared in a second study, on T cells in Graves' hyperthyroidism and ophthalmopathy.

Sequenced material: peripheral blood mononuclear cells (PBMCs), taken at new diagnosis, from a patient treated with antithyroid drugs. The origin of the receptors is a woman aged 30 to 39 with Graves disease.

This clonotype was observed a few times. This rearrangement joins TRBV7-9 to TRBJ2-7; D is perhaps TRBD1 (5 bases). V dropped 0 bases and J dropped 4 bases, with 13 bases sitting between them. The CDR3 has 15 residues. CDR1 is SEHNR, CDR2 FQNEAQ, per germline (reference sequence). CDR3 nucleotide sequence: TGTGCCAGCAGCTTAGCTCAGGGTATTTTTTACGAGCAGTACTTC. This codes for CASSLAQGIFYEQYF.

V usage is TRBV2 and J usage is TRBJ1-4; perhaps TRBD1 as D (6 bases). Germline V gene lookup returns CDR1 SNHLY and CDR2 FYNNEI. CDR3 length equals 13 residues. V gave up 6 bases and J gave up 5 bases, with 10 bases separating them. CDR3 loop: CASRGQNNEKLFF. The CDR3 DNA reads as TGTGCCAGCAGAGGACAGAACAATGAAAAACTGTTTTTT.

This clonotype was detected many times. This chain joins TRBV7-2 and TRBJ2-7; tentatively, D is TRBD2 (6 bases). The germline V gene has CDR1 SGHTA and CDR2 FQGNSA. There are 13 residues in the CDR3. Trimming removed 8 bases at V and 2 bases at J, with 13 bases between. Here the CDR3 reads CASCAGLTYEQYF. Written as DNA, the CDR3 is TGTGCCAGCTGCGCGGGACTCACCTACGAGCAGTACTTC.

The CDR3 loop reads CASSLTPRRGTDNEQFF. Written as DNA, the CDR3 is TGTGCCAGCAGCTTAACACCTAGGAGGGGGACCGACAATGAGCAGTTCTTC. This chain uses TRBV7-3 with TRBJ2-1, with D perhaps TRBD1 or TRBD2 (6 bases each). The ends were cut back, 0 bases at V and 5 bases at J, with 17 bases in the middle. From germline, CDR1 is SGHTA and CDR2 FQGTGA. CDR3 length: 17 residues.

This rearrangement joins TRBV5-1 to TRBJ2-7; the D gene is possibly TRBD1 (6 bases). Germline V gene sequence: CDR1 SGHRS, CDR2 YFSETQ. The CDR3 sequence is 15 residues long. V lost 3 bases to trimming and J lost 0 bases, with 13 bases between them. This chain's CDR3 is CASSYTNRDSYEQYF. DNA for the CDR3: TGCGCCAGCAGCTACACTAACAGGGACTCCTACGAGCAGTACTTC.

V and J are TRBV5-1 and TRBJ2-1, with 9 bases that match TRBD2. CDR1 is SGHRS, CDR2 YFSETQ, per germline. Unmatched junction bases numbered 6, after V lost 3 bases and J lost 5 bases. The CDR3 length is 15 residues. The CDR3, as DNA: TGCGCCAGCAGCTGGGTAGCGGGAGCAAACAATGAGCAGTTCTTC. It is translated as CASSWVAGANNEQFF.

Many counts were recorded for this clonotype. CDR3 nucleotide sequence: TGTGCCAGCAGTGAATCTGGAGCACTCTATGGCTACACCTTC. Protein: CASSESGALYGYTF. The rearrangement links TRBV6-2 or TRBV6-3 to TRBJ1-2; no clear D. Germline values: CDR1 MNHEY, CDR2 SVGEGT. Trimming took off 5 bases at V and 4 bases at J, with 14 bases between the two ends. The length of the CDR3 is 14 residues.

This clonotype was observed a handful of times. V is TRBV5-1 and J is TRBJ2-7, with a possible D match to TRBD1 (5 bases). The CDR3 contains 20 residues. Germline CDR1 and CDR2: SGHRS and YFSETQ. V shed 4 bases and J shed 0 bases, with 29 bases lying between them. CDR3 amino acids: CASSDVKTVINLMNSYEQYF. CDR3 coding DNA: TGCGCCAGCAGCGATGTCAAGACAGTGATAAACCTCATGAACTCCTACGAGCAGTACTTC.

The table lists this clonotype with a few counts. The rearrangement uses TRBV20-1 and TRBJ1-2; D unclear. The germline V and J ends were trimmed by 0 bases and 2 bases, with 16 bases remaining between them. The CDR3 runs to 16 residues. Germline V gene lookup returns CDR1 DFQATT and CDR2 SNEGSKA (reference sequence). In nucleotides, the CDR3 is TGCAGTGCTAGAGATCTTCAAAAACTTTGGAACTATGGCTACACCTTC. Protein sequence: CSARDLQKLWNYGYTF.

This clonotype was found a few times. This chain's CDR3 is CASSPEGEGNQPQHF. CDR3 bases: TGTGCCAGCAGTCCGGAGGGGGAGGGCAATCAGCCCCAGCATTTT. J is TRBJ1-5 and V is TRBV28, with a weak D call TRBD1 (6 bases). The CDR3 is 15 residues long. CDR1 and CDR2 (germline): MDHEN, SYDVKM. Trimming cost V 5 bases and J 2 bases, with 13 bases left between them.

Turning to this clonotype: A much larger clone lies one base from this, so it may be a read error. The chain combines TRBV6-5 with TRBJ2-6, with a possible D match to TRBD1 (5 bases). V lost 2 bases, J lost 0 bases, and 5 bases lay in between. CDR3 size: 15 residues. Germline values: CDR1 MNHEY, CDR2 SVGAGI. This CDR3 is CASSYGASGANVLTF. CDR3 nucleotides: TGTGCCAGCAGTTACGGGGCCTCTGGGGCCAACGTCCTGACTTTC.

The rearrangement uses TRBV6-5 and TRBJ2-6; 9 nucleotides agree with TRBD1. The junction had 10 bases not matched to a gene; V was cut back by 4 bases and J by 0 bases. Germline values: CDR1 MNHEY, CDR2 SVGAGI. The CDR3 contains 19 residues. The CDR3 DNA is TGTGCCAGCAGTTTACAGGGGGCTTTCCTCCCCTCTGGGGCCAACGTCCTGACTTTC. Amino acid sequence: CASSLQGAFLPSGANVLTF.

For this clonotype: A read error may be the cause here, since a much bigger clone is one base away. The V gene is TRBV25-1, the J gene TRBJ1-1, with a possible D match to TRBD1 (5 bases). Per the germline V gene, CDR1 is MGHDK and CDR2 is SYGVNS. CDR3 length: 13 residues. Deletions cut 1 base from V and 3 bases from J, with 6 bases between. The CDR3 nucleotides are TGTGCCAGCAGTGAATGGGGGGACACTGAAGCTTTCTTT. Translation: CASSEWGDTEAFF.

In its sample, this clonotype was seen many times. The rearrangement joins TRBV3-1 to TRBJ1-1; the D gene is possibly TRBD1 (5 bases). Germline CDR1 LGHDT, CDR2 YNNKEL (reference sequence). Trimming removed 0 bases at V and 4 bases at J, with 6 bases between. The CDR3 runs to 13 residues. CDR3 sequence reads: CASSQERGTEAFF. In nucleotides, the CDR3 is TGTGCCAGCAGCCAAGAAAGGGGCACTGAAGCTTTCTTT. Combining the CDR3 with reference TRBV3-1 and TRBJ1-1 gives the whole variable domain DTAVSQTPKYLVTQMGNDKSIKCEQNLGHDTMYWYKQDSKKFLKIMFSYNNKELIINETVPNRFSPKSPDKAHLNLHINSLELGDSAVYFCASSQERGTEAFFGQGTRLTVV.

This sequence joins TRBV9 and TRBJ2-7; TRBD2 agrees at 14 bases. Germline CDR1 and CDR2: SGDLS and YYNGEE. The V segment lost 3 bases and the J segment 6 bases; nucleotides outside the gene matches: 8. This CDR3 contains 16 residues. Here the CDR3 reads CASSEGTSGSLREQYF. As DNA, the CDR3 is TGTGCCAGCAGCGAGGGGACTAGCGGGAGTCTACGCGAGCAGTACTTC. Full variable domain (outside the CDR3, taken from reference TRBV9 and TRBJ2-7): DSGVTQTPKHLITATGQRVTLRCSPRSGDLSVYWYQQSLDQGLQFLIQYYNGEERAKGNILERFSAQQFPDLHSELNLSSLELGDSALYFCASSEGTSGSLREQYFGPGTRLTVT.

This clonotype was seen once. The V and J genes are TRBV20-1 and TRBJ2-5, with a tentative D call TRBD2 (5 bases). This CDR3 comprises 15 residues. Germline-derived CDR1 and CDR2 are DFQATT and SNEGSKA (reference sequence). Here the CDR3 DNA reads TGCAGCAGCGTCGAAGCGGACTGGTACCAAGAGACCCAGTACTTC. The encoded protein is CSSVEADWYQETQYF.

This clonotype was found a few times. The gene calls are TRBV3-1 and TRBJ2-3, with TRBD2 identical over 8 bases. J was trimmed by 6 bases and V by 4 bases; bases with no gene match: 9. The CDR3 contains 15 residues. Per the germline V gene, CDR1 is LGHDT and CDR2 is YNNKEL (reference sequence). CDR3 residues: CASSRDSGNRDTQYF. Written as DNA, the CDR3 is TGTGCCAGCAGCCGCGATAGCGGGAATAGGGATACGCAGTATTTT.

V gene TRBV30 combines with J gene TRBJ2-5; D is possibly TRBD1 or TRBD2 (5 bases each). CDR1 and CDR2 (germline): GTSNPN, SVGIG (reference sequence). The CDR3 runs to 15 residues. Trimming stripped 3 bases from V and 2 bases from J, with 16 bases between. CDR3 coding DNA: TGTGCCTGGAGGGGACCCCGGGTAGAACAAGAGACCCAGTACTTC. Amino acids: CAWRGPRVEQETQYF.

In its sample, this clonotype was seen many times. V usage is TRBV6-1 and J usage is TRBJ1-2, with 7 positions matching TRBD1. V dropped 11 bases and J dropped 4; count of bases not matched to a gene: 7. Germline assignment: CDR1 MNHNS and CDR2 SASEGT. This CDR3 has 12 amino acids. The CDR3 sequence: CAAGTATYGYTF. CDR3 DNA sequence: TGTGCCGCGGGGACAGCGACCTATGGCTACACCTTC.

The V call is TRBV7-9, the J call TRBJ1-2; tentatively, D is TRBD1 (5 bases). Germline assignment: CDR1 SEHNR and CDR2 FQNEAQ (reference sequence). Trimming took 3 bases from V and 8 from J, leaving 25 bases between them. The CDR3 has 17 residues. CDR3 protein: CASSLEGSGLRLKGYTF. The CDR3 DNA follows: TGTGCCAGCAGCTTGGAGGGGTCAGGGCTCCGGTTGAAGGGCTACACCTTC.

The sample holds a few counts of this clonotype. The V gene is TRBV6-5, the J gene TRBJ2-1, with a possible D match to TRBD2 (6 bases). Germline lookup yields CDR1 MNHEY and CDR2 SVGAGI. The CDR3 contains 16 residues. Trimming took 0 bases from V and 6 from J, leaving 15 bases between them. DNA of the CDR3: TGTGCCAGCAGTTACTCGATGTACCAGGGAGGCAATGAGCAGTTCTTC. This codes for CASSYSMYQGGNEQFF.

This clonotype was picked up a small number of times. This sequence joins TRBV18 and TRBJ2-3; the D gene is possibly TRBD1 (5 bases). Germline lookup yields CDR1 KGHSH and CDR2 LQKENI. V lost 2 bases, J lost 1 base, and 19 bases lay in between. CDR3 length: 18 residues. CDR3 residues: CASSPRRGRIFGTDTQYF. In DNA, the CDR3 is TGTGCCAGCTCACCAAGAAGGGGCCGAATTTTTGGCACAGATACGCAGTATTTT.

Points on this clonotype: This sequence may be a read error, since a much larger clone differs from it by one base. The chain links TRBV5-1 to TRBJ2-3, with 10 positions matching TRBD1. The CDR3 has 16 residues. Looked up from germline, CDR1 is SGHRS and CDR2 is YFSETQ. This chain's CDR3 is CASSATGQGQTDTRYF. The DNA for the CDR3 is TGCGCCAGCAGCGCAACGGGACAGGGGCAAACAGATACGCGGTATTTT.

V and J are TRBV20-1 and TRBJ2-3, with D perhaps given as TRBD1 or TRBD2 (5 bases each). The CDR3 runs to 15 residues. Germline V gene sequence: CDR1 DFQATT, CDR2 SNEGSKA (reference sequence). The germline V and J ends were trimmed by 6 bases and 6 bases, with 22 bases remaining between them. CDR3 nucleotide sequence: TGCAGTGCAAGTAACGGGGCAGTAAATTACGATACGCAGTATTTT. This gives the protein CSASNGAVNYDTQYF.

A few counts support this clonotype. V is TRBV5-1 and J is TRBJ1-5; D perhaps matches TRBD1 (5 bases). Looked up from germline, CDR1 is SGHRS and CDR2 is YFSETQ. Trimming removed 4 bases at V and 7 bases at J, with 12 bases between. This CDR3 has 13 amino acids. The CDR3 loop is CASSPQGFQPQHF. Here the CDR3 DNA reads TGCGCCAGCAGCCCGCAGGGTTTCCAGCCCCAGCATTTT.

The sample holds many counts of this clonotype. V gene TRBV2 combines with J gene TRBJ2-1; tentatively, D is TRBD2 (5 bases). The CDR3 length is 14 residues. Between the trimmed V and J ends, which lost 11 bases and 0 bases, there was a span of 14 bases. Germline CDR1 is SNHLY and CDR2 is FYNNEI. The CDR3 protein is CAAGDGISYNEQFF. The CDR3 region has the DNA TGTGCCGCGGGCGATGGGATCTCCTACAATGAGCAGTTCTTC.

The chain joins TRBV20-1 to TRBJ2-1; 7 positions match TRBD2. V dropped 0 bases and J dropped 1; count of bases not matched to a gene: 3. The CDR3 is 15 amino acids. The germline V gene encodes CDR1 DFQATT and CDR2 SNEGSKA (reference sequence). The CDR3, as DNA: TGCAGTGCTAGAGAGCGGGAGCTATCCTACAATGAGCAGTTCTTC. Translation gives CSARERELSYNEQFF.

There are a few counts of this clonotype. The chain is built from TRBV4-1 and TRBJ2-5; weak D call: TRBD1 (6 bases). V was pared by 3 bases and J by 5 bases, with 19 bases between. Germline V CDR1 and CDR2: MGHRA, YSYEKL. The CDR3 covers 16 residues. The CDR3 DNA follows: TGCGCCAGCAGCCAGGGGGCTTCCGGGCTCGGGGAGACCCAGTACTTC. The encoded protein is CASSQGASGLGETQYF.

This clonotype has a count of ten or more. V is TRBV28 and J is TRBJ2-1; D possibly corresponds to TRBD2 (6 bases). Germline lookup yields CDR1 MDHEN and CDR2 SYDVKM. This CDR3 has 15 residues. V was clipped by 4 bases and J by 3 bases, with 13 bases between them. CDR3: CASSSSQDYYNEQFF. DNA of the CDR3: TGTGCCAGCAGTTCCTCCCAGGACTACTACAATGAGCAGTTCTTC.